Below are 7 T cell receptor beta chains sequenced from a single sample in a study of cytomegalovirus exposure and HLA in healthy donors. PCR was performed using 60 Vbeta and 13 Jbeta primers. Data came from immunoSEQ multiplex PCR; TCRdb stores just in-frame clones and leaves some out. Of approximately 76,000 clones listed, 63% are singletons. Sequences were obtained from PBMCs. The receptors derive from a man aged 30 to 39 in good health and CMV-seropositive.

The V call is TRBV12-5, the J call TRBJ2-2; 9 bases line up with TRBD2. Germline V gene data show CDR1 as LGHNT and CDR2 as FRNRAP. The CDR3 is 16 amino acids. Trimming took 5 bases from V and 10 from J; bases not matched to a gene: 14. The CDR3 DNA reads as TGTGCTAGTGGTCAACCAAGTAGCGGGAGACTGGCGGAGCTGTTTTTT. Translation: CASGQPSSGRLAELFF.

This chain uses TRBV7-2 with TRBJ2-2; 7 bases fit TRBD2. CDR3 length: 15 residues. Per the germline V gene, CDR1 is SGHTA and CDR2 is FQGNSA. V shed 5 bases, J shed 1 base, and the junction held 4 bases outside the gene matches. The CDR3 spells CASSVRELNTGELFF. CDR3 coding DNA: TGTGCCAGCAGCGTGCGGGAGTTGAACACCGGGGAGCTGTTTTTT.

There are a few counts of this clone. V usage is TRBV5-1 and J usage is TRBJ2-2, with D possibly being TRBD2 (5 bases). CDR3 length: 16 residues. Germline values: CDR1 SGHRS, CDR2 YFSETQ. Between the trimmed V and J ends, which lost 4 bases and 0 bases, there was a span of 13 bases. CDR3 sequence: CASSPSARANTGELFF. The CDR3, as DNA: TGCGCCAGCAGCCCGTCGGCGAGGGCGAACACCGGGGAGCTGTTTTTT.

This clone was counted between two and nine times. CDR3 nucleotides: TGTGCCAGCACCCCCGGGGAGAACACTGAAGCTTTCTTT. Protein sequence: CASTPGENTEAFF. The V gene is TRBV25-1, the J gene TRBJ1-1; D not certain. Germline V gives CDR1 MGHDK, CDR2 SYGVNS. CDR3 length: 13 residues. V was trimmed by 7 bases and J by 1 base, leaving 10 bases between them.

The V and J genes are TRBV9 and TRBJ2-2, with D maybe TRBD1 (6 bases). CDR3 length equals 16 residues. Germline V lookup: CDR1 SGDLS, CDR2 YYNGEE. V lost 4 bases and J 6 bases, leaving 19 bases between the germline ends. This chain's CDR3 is CASSPSYGTRPGELFF. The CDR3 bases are TGTGCCAGCAGCCCCTCCTACGGGACAAGGCCCGGGGAGCTGTTTTTT. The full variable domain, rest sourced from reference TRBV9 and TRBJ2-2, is DSGVTQTPKHLITATGQRVTLRCSPRSGDLSVYWYQQSLDQGLQFLIQYYNGEERAKGNILERFSAQQFPDLHSELNLSSLELGDSALYFCASSPSYGTRPGELFFGEGSRLTVL.

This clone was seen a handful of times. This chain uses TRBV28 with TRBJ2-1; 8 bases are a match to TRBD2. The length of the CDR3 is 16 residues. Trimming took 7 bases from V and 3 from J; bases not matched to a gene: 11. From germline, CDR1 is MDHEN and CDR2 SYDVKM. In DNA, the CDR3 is TGTGCCAGCACCCCGCCGGGACTAGTAGACTACAATGAGCAGTTCTTC. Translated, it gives CASTPPGLVDYNEQFF.

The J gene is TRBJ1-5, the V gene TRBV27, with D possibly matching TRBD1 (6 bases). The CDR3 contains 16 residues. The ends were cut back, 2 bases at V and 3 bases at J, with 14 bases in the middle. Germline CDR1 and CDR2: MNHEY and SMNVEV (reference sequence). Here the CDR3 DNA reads TGTGCCAGCAGTTTAGACCCAACAGGGAACAATCAGCCCCAGCATTTT. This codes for CASSLDPTGNNQPQHF.